The 2 T cell receptor beta chains in this list originate from one sample, sequenced in a study of CD8 T cells in ankylosing spondylitis. Findings and caveats of the study: Apparently characteristic of ankylosing spondylitis blood was a TCR beta motif (about eight highly homologous variants).

These receptors have no identified antigens. TCRdb processed the 5' RACE reads anew with MiXCR; each CDR3 protein has one entry. This table has fewer than 400,000 distinct CDR3 sequences, 6.5% to 10% appearing once. The sequenced sample was blood, either unsorted or a sorted T cell fraction (not recorded which). The source of these receptors is a male donor with ankylosing spondylitis.

Many counts were recorded for this clonotype. The chain has TRBV29-1 and TRBJ2-3, with a tentative D call TRBD1 (5 bases). The CDR3 spans 12 residues. V dropped 6 bases and J dropped 5 bases, with 12 bases sitting between them. Per germline, CDR1 SQVTM and CDR2 ANQGSEA. CDR3 nucleotides: TGCAGCGTCAGGGTTTTAGGAGATACGCAGTATTTT. The encoded protein is CSVRVLGDTQYF.

This clonotype was detected only a few times. The gene calls are TRBV10-3 and TRBJ2-7; 8 positions match TRBD1. Germline CDR1 and CDR2: ENHRY and SYGVKD. V dropped 8 bases and J dropped 2; count of bases not matched to a gene: 14. This CDR3 has 16 amino acids. In nucleotides, the CDR3 is TGTGCCATCGGGATCATCAGGGGGCCGGGGGCCTACGAGCAGTACTTC. It is translated as CAIGIIRGPGAYEQYF.